The T cell receptor beta chain described here comes from a study of cytomegalovirus exposure and HLA in healthy donors. This PCR relied on a set of 60 Vbeta primers and 13 Jbeta primers. The protocol was immunoSEQ multiplex PCR, while the TCRdb copy is restricted to in-frame clones and leaves out a portion. The sample has some 42,000 clones; 40% to 60% are singletons. The germline V gene encodes CDR1 MNHEY and CDR2 SVGAGI. Trimming left V 0 bases short and J 5 bases short, with 13 bases between. CDR3 length: 15 residues. The chain combines TRBV6-5 with TRBJ1-2; D perhaps matches TRBD1 (5 bases). Sequencing was done on a sample of PBMCs. The sequence came from a human donor in good health. In nucleotides, the CDR3 is TGTGCCAGCAGTTACTCGGGAGGGGTACGGTATGGCTACACCTTC. Protein: CASSYSGGVRYGYTF.